The rows below give T cell receptor beta chains drawn from one sample of a study of T cells in localized non-small cell lung cancer. Repertoires were generated with immunoSEQ multiplex PCR, while TCRdb's copy carries only in-frame clones and drops some. The sample has about 45,000 clones, approximately 81% seen once. The sample consisted of peripheral blood mononuclear cells, taken before any cancer treatment. The receptors derive from a man aged 35 to 69 with stage III lung adenocarcinoma. The CDR3 runs from the conserved cysteine through the conserved F or W. The D gene is left open where the match is weak. Only part of the rows carry a size: once, few, many, or a class if the clone is expanded.

clone_size j_call d_call v_call cdr3_aa cdr3_nt
- TRBJ1-1 - TRBV11-2 CASSLVQSTEAFF TGTGCCAGCAGCTTAGTACAGTCTACTGAAGCTTTCTTT
- TRBJ2-5 - TRBV9 CASSVDSDDQYF TGTGCCAGCAGCGTAGATTCGGACGACCAGTACTTC
- TRBJ2-7 TRBD1 TRBV4-1 CASSPRDRGTYEQYF TGCGCCAGCAGCCCCCGGGACAGGGGGACCTACGAGCAGTACTTC
- TRBJ2-7 - TRBV9 CASSVDVSYEQYF TGTGCCAGCAGCGTGGACGTTTCCTACGAGCAGTACTTC
- TRBJ2-1 - TRBV14 CASSQEAGQSWSNEQFF TGTGCCAGCAGCCAAGAGGCTGGACAAAGCTGGAGCAATGAGCAGTTCTTC
few TRBJ1-2 TRBD1 TRBV6-5 CASSYSGQGGTF TGTGCCAGCAGTTACTCGGGACAGGGGGGGACCTTC
few TRBJ1-5 TRBD1 TRBV6-1 CASSWTGGDQPQHF TGTGCCAGCAGCTGGACAGGGGGCGATCAGCCCCAGCATTTT
- TRBJ2-5 - TRBV5-6 CASSWGSAVETQYF TGTGCCAGCAGCTGGGGCTCGGCAGTAGAGACCCAGTACTTC
- TRBJ2-7 - TRBV6-1 CASAETEDYEQYF TGTGCCAGCGCGGAAACAGAAGACTACGAGCAGTACTTC
- TRBJ1-1 - TRBV9 CASGTAGREAFF TGTGCCAGCGGAACAGCAGGGAGAGAAGCTTTCTTT
- TRBJ1-6 TRBD1 TRBV11-2 CASSLGAGTGSSSTLHF TGTGCCAGCAGCTTAGGGGCGGGGACAGGGAGCTCCTCAACCCTCCACTTT
- TRBJ2-2 - TRBV2 CASSEVRNTGELFF TGTGCCAGCAGTGAAGTCAGAAACACCGGGGAGCTGTTTTTT
once TRBJ1-5 - TRBV7-2 CASSSYNQPQHF TGTGCCAGCAGCAGTTATAATCAGCCCCAGCATTTT
- TRBJ2-5 TRBD1 TRBV18 CASSPGQGRSETQYF TGTGCCAGCTCACCAGGACAGGGTCGCTCAGAGACCCAGTACTTC
- TRBJ1-5 - TRBV19 CASSTRDTDQPQHF TGTGCCAGTAGTACCCGGGACACCGATCAGCCCCAGCATTTT
few TRBJ2-5 - TRBV5-8 CASRRQVQETQYF TGTGCCAGCAGGCGACAGGTCCAAGAGACCCAGTACTTC
few TRBJ2-1 TRBD2 TRBV7-7 CASSPGTSGGAYNEQFF TGTGCTAGCAGCCCCGGGACTAGCGGGGGGGCCTACAATGAGCAGTTCTTC
- TRBJ2-3 TRBD2 TRBV11-2 CASSFRRGAPDTQYF TGTGCCAGCAGCTTTCGGCGGGGGGCGCCAGATACGCAGTATTTT
- TRBJ2-1 - TRBV9 CASSVAGGGPSEQFF TGTGCCAGCAGCGTAGCTGGGGGGGGGCCTAGTGAGCAGTTCTTC
- TRBJ2-3 - TRBV7-3 CASSLQGLITDTQYF TGTGCCAGCAGCTTACAGGGACTTATCACAGATACGCAGTATTTT
- TRBJ1-2 - TRBV25-1 CASGLGYGYTF TGTGCCAGCGGACTGGGCTATGGCTACACCTTC
- TRBJ2-7 TRBD1 TRBV10-3 CASRRDRGRSYAYEQYF TGTGCCTCAAGACGGGACAGGGGGCGGTCTTACGCCTACGAGCAGTACTTC
- TRBJ2-1 - TRBV7-8 CASSARLGSINEQFF TGTGCCAGCAGCGCAAGGCTGGGGAGCATCAATGAGCAGTTCTTC
- TRBJ2-7 - TRBV10-2 CASRARGGSYEQYF TGCGCCAGCAGGGCCAGGGGAGGTAGCTACGAGCAGTACTTC
- TRBJ2-2 TRBD2 TRBV5-4 CASSLAGGRGTGELFF TGTGCCAGCAGCTTAGCGGGGGGGCGCGGCACCGGGGAGCTGTTTTTT
- TRBJ1-6 - TRBV6-5 CASSYGTEGSPLHF TGTGCCAGCAGTTACGGGACGGAGGGTTCACCCCTCCACTTT
- TRBJ1-2 TRBD1 TRBV5-1 CASSTPGQGGGGYTF TGCGCCAGCAGCACTCCGGGACAGGGAGGCGGTGGCTACACCTTC
- TRBJ1-1 - TRBV6-5 CASSPGQLSGTEAFF TGTGCCAGCAGCCCCGGACAGCTAAGCGGCACTGAAGCTTTCTTT
- TRBJ2-1 TRBD1 TRBV5-4 CASRLGTGAREQFF TGTGCCAGCAGACTCGGGACAGGGGCGCGGGAGCAGTTCTTC
- TRBJ2-2 TRBD1 TRBV29-1 CSVDDRDRNTGELFF TGCAGCGTTGACGACCGGGACAGGAACACCGGGGAGCTGTTTTTT
- TRBJ2-3 TRBD1 TRBV5-1 CASSLATGPDTQYF TGCGCCAGCAGCTTGGCGACAGGGCCAGATACGCAGTATTTT
few TRBJ2-1 - TRBV9 CASSVGYGSSYNEQFF TGTGCCAGCAGCGTAGGTTATGGGAGCTCCTACAATGAGCAGTTCTTC
- TRBJ2-7 TRBD1 TRBV28 CASRLGQTYEQYF TGTGCCAGCCGGCTGGGACAGACCTACGAGCAGTACTTC
- TRBJ2-7 - TRBV7-8 CASSLRGRSYEQYF TGTGCCAGCAGCCTTCGGGGCCGATCCTACGAGCAGTACTTC
once TRBJ2-1 - TRBV10-3 CATLSWTDDNEQFF TGTGCCACCCTAAGTTGGACAGATGACAATGAGCAGTTCTTC
- TRBJ2-1 - TRBV2 CASRDALTLDEQFF TGTGCCAGCAGAGACGCCCTGACTTTGGATGAGCAGTTCTTC
- TRBJ1-5 - TRBV7-2 CASSLPGWGNQPQHF TGTGCCAGCAGCTTACCAGGGTGGGGAAATCAGCCCCAGCATTTT
- TRBJ2-1 - TRBV7-2 CASSSGPRSEQFF TGTGCCAGCAGCTCGGGCCCCCGTAGTGAGCAGTTCTTC
- TRBJ2-5 - TRBV19 CASSIDGTQETQYF TGTGCCAGTAGTATAGACGGGACCCAAGAGACCCAGTACTTC
- TRBJ2-2 - TRBV19 CASSMSGGLNTGELFF TGTGCCAGTAGTATGAGTGGGGGCCTGAACACCGGGGAGCTGTTTTTT
- TRBJ2-2 - TRBV5-8 CASPATALGVTGELFF TGTGCCAGCCCCGCAACGGCTTTAGGGGTTACCGGGGAGCTGTTTTTT
- TRBJ2-5 - TRBV6-5 CASSYYGGLGKETQYF TGTGCCAGCAGTTACTATGGGGGGCTGGGGAAAGAGACCCAGTACTTC
- TRBJ2-5 - TRBV21-1 CASSSLQETQYF TGTGCCAGCAGCAGCCTCCAAGAGACCCAGTACTTC
- TRBJ1-5 - TRBV19 CASRTLNSNQPQHF TGTGCCAGTAGGACTCTCAATAGCAATCAGCCCCAGCATTTT
- TRBJ2-4 TRBD1 TRBV5-6 CASSLLDRDRGRNKNIQYF TGTGCCAGCAGCCTCTTGGATCGGGACAGGGGGCGCAATAAAAACATTCAGTACTTC